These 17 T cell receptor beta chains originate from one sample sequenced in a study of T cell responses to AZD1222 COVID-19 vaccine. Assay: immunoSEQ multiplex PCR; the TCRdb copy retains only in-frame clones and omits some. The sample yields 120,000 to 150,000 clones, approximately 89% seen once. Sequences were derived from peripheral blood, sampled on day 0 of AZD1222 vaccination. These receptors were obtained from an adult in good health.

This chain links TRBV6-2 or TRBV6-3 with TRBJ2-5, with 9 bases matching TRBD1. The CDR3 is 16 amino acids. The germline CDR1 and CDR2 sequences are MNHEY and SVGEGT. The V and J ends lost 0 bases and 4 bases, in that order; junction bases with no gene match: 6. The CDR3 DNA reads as TGTGCCAGCAGTTACTCTGCCGGGACAGGGAGAGAGACCCAGTACTTC. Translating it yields CASSYSAGTGRETQYF.

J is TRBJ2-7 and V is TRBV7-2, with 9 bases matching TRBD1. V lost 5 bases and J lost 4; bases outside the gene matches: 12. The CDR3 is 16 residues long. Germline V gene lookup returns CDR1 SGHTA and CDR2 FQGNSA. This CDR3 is CASSLDLGTGFYEQYF. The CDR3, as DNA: TGTGCCAGCAGCCTGGACTTGGGGACAGGGTTTTACGAGCAGTACTTC.

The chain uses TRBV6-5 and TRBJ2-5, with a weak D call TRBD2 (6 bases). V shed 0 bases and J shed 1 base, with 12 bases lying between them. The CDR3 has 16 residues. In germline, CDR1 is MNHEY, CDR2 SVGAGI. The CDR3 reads CASSYSAGTFQETQYF. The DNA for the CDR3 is TGTGCCAGCAGTTACTCTGCGGGGACCTTCCAAGAGACCCAGTACTTC.

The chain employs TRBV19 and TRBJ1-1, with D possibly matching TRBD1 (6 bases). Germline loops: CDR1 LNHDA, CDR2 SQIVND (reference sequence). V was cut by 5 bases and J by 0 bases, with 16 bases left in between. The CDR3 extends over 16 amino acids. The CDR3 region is CASSQEGGTMNTEAFF. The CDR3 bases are TGTGCCAGTAGTCAAGAAGGGGGGACCATGAACACTGAAGCTTTCTTT.

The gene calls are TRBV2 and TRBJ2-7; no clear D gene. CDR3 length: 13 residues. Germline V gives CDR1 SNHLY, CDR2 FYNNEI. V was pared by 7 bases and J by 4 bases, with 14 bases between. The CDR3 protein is CASTVRQSYEQYF. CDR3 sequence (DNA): TGTGCCAGCACAGTCAGGCAATCGTACGAGCAGTACTTC.

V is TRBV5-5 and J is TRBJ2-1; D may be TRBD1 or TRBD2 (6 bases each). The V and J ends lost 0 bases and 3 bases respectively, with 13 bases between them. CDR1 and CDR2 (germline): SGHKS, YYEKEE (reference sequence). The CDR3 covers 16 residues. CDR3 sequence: CASSLEGGRIYNEQFF. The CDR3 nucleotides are TGTGCCAGCAGCTTGGAGGGGGGAAGGATCTACAATGAGCAGTTCTTC.

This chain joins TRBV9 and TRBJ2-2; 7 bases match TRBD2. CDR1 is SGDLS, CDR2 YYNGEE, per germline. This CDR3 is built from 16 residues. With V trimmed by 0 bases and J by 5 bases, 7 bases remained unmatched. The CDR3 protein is CASSVDPSGKTGELFF. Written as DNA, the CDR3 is TGTGCCAGCAGCGTAGACCCTAGCGGCAAGACCGGGGAGCTGTTTTTT.

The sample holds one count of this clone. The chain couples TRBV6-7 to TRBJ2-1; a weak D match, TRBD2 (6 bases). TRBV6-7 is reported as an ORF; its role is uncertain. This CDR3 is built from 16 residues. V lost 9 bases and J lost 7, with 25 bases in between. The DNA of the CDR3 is TGTGCCAGTAAGAAGGGTCCGGTGGGGGGAACTAATGAGCAGTTCTTC. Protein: CASKKGPVGGTNEQFF.

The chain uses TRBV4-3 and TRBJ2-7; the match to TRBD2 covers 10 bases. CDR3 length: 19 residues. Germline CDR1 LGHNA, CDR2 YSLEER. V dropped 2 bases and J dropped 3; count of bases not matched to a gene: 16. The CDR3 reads CASSQRISGSGGLFYEQYF. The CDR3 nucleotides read TGCGCCAGCAGCCAAAGGATCTCGGGTAGCGGGGGGTTGTTCTACGAGCAGTACTTC.

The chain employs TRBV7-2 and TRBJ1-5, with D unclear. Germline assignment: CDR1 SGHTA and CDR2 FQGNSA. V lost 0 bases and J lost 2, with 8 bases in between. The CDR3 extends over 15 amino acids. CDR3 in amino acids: CASSLAGLGNQPQHF. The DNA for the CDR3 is TGTGCCAGCAGCTTAGCAGGGTTGGGCAATCAGCCCCAGCATTTT.

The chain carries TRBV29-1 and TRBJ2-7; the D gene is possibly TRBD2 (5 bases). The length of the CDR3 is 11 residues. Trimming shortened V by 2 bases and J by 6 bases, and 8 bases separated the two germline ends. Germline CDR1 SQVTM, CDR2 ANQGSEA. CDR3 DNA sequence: TGCAGCGTTGAACGCGGGTCCGAGCAGTACTTC. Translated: CSVERGSEQYF.

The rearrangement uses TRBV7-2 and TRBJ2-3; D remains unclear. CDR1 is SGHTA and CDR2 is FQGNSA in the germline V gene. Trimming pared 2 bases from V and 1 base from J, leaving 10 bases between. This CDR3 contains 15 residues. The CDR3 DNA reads TGTGCCAGCAGCTTATCCATTGTAGGCACAGATACGCAGTATTTT. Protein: CASSLSIVGTDTQYF.

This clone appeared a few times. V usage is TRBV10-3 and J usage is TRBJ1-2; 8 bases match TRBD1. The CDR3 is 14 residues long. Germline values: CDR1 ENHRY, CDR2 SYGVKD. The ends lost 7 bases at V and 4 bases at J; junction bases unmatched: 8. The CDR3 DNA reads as TGTGCCATCACTCTGACAGGGGAGGGCTATGGCTACACCTTC. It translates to CAITLTGEGYGYTF.

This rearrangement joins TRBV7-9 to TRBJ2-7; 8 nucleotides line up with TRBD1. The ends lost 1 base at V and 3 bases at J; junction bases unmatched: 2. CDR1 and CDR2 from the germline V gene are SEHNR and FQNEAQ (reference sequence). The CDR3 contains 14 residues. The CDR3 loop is CASSLGGQDYEQYF. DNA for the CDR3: TGTGCCAGCAGCTTAGGGGGACAGGACTACGAGCAGTACTTC.

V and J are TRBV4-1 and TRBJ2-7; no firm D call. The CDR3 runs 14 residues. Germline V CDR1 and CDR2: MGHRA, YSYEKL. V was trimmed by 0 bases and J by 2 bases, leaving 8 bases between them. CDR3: CASSQEPSTYEQYF. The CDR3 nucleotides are TGCGCCAGCAGCCAAGAACCCTCAACCTACGAGCAGTACTTC.

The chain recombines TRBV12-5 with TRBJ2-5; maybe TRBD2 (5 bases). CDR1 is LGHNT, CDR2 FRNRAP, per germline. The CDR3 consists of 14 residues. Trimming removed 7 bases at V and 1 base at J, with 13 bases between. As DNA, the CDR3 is TGTGCTAGTGTTCCCGGACTGTTCCAAGAGACCCAGTACTTC. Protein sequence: CASVPGLFQETQYF.

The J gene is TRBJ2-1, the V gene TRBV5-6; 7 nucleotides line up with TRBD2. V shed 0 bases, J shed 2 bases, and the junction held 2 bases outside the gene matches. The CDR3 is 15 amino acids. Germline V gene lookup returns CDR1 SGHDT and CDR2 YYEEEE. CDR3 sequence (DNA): TGTGCCAGCAGCTTGGCTGGGGGGGCCTACAATGAGCAGTTCTTC. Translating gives CASSLAGGAYNEQFF.